Each of the 12 T cell receptor beta chains below was sequenced from the same sample in a study of sequential checkpoint blockade in melanoma. The treatment here: randomized to nivolumab then ipilimumab (arm A) or the reverse (arm B). This table comes from immunoSEQ multiplex PCR, and its TCRdb copy is limited to in-frame clones, with some not included. The table records about 28,000 clones, roughly nine tenths of them present only once. The input for sequencing was CD8+ T cells sorted from blood (inferred from file names), taken from a patient given nivolumab and ipilimumab in sequence. These receptors were collected from a human donor with melanoma.

In its sample, this clone was seen a few times. The V gene is TRBV4-1, the J gene TRBJ1-3, with 9 bases fitting TRBD1. The ends lost 1 base at V and 4 bases at J; junction bases unmatched: 2. The germline gives CDR1 MGHRA, CDR2 YSYEKL. This CDR3 has 15 amino acids. The CDR3 region is CASSQGTGGGNTIYF. The CDR3 DNA reads as TGCGCCAGCAGCCAAGGCACAGGGGGCGGAAACACCATATATTTT.

The CDR3 region is CASSYLRTEAFF. CDR3 nucleotides: TGTGCCAGCAGTTACCTAAGAACTGAAGCTTTCTTT. The J gene is TRBJ1-1, the V gene TRBV6-6, with unresolved D. The germline V gene encodes CDR1 MNHNY and CDR2 SVGAGI (reference sequence). The V end was cut by 2 bases, the J end by 5 bases, with 6 bases between. The CDR3 extends over 12 amino acids.

The DNA of the CDR3 is TGTGCCAGCACCCATACAGATTCCTACAATGAGCAGTTCTTC. Translated: CASTHTDSYNEQFF. This chain links TRBV7-9 with TRBJ2-1, with D unresolved. The CDR3 spans 14 residues. Looked up from germline, CDR1 is SEHNR and CDR2 is FQNEAQ (reference sequence). Deletions cut 7 bases from V and 1 base from J, with 11 bases between. The variable domain in full, completed from reference TRBV7-9 and TRBJ2-1, reads DTGVSQNPRHKITKRGQNVTFRCDPISEHNRLYWYRQTLGQGPEFLTYFQNEAQLEKSRLLSDRFSAERPKGSFSTLEIQRTEQGDSAMYLCASTHTDSYNEQFFGPGTRLTVL.

The gene calls are TRBV7-6 and TRBJ2-7; 8 bases fit TRBD1. V gave up 5 bases and J gave up 3 bases; unmatched junction bases: 9. Germline loops: CDR1 SGHVS, CDR2 FNYEAQ. The CDR3 is 15 residues long. CDR3 nucleotide sequence: TGTGCCAGCAGCCCCGCACAGGGGGTGTACTACGAGCAGTACTTC. Protein product: CASSPAQGVYYEQYF.

The rearrangement uses TRBV9 and TRBJ1-2; D perhaps matches TRBD1 (6 bases). The length of the CDR3 is 12 residues. Germline V gives CDR1 SGDLS, CDR2 YYNGEE. Trimming removed 4 bases from V and 6 bases from J, with 10 bases in between. The CDR3 DNA is TGTGCCAGCAGCTCAGGACAGCATGGCTACACCTTC. It yields the protein CASSSGQHGYTF.

The V gene is TRBV6-5, the J gene TRBJ2-7; 11 bases map to TRBD1. CDR3 length: 15 residues. V lost 5 bases to trimming and J lost 0 bases; unmatched junction nucleotides: 3. CDR1 is MNHEY and CDR2 is SVGAGI in the germline V gene. CDR3 region: CASSLGTGGSYEQYF. The DNA for the CDR3 is TGTGCCAGCAGTCTCGGGACAGGGGGCTCCTACGAGCAGTACTTC.

V and J are TRBV7-3 and TRBJ2-3, with D possibly TRBD1 on 5 matching bases. This CDR3 is built from 19 residues. Trimming pared 5 bases from V and 0 bases from J, leaving 24 bases between. CDR1 is SGHTA and CDR2 is FQGTGA in the germline V gene. CDR3: CASSPSIYSRVGSTDTQYF. In DNA form, the CDR3 reads TGTGCCAGCAGCCCTTCTATATATTCCAGGGTCGGGAGCACAGATACGCAGTATTTT.

The rearrangement uses TRBV21-1 and TRBJ2-7; the table calls TRBD1, which could not be checked here. TRBV21-1 counts as a pseudogene. The CDR3 runs 18 residues. For the CDR3, the DNA is TGTGCCAGCAGCAAAGTGTTCTCGACAGGGGATATCCCCTACGAGCAGTACGTC. Translating gives CASSKVFSTGDIPYEQYV.

This chain connects TRBV28 to TRBJ2-7; the D gene could be TRBD1 or TRBD2 (5 bases each). Trimming pared 2 bases from V and 3 bases from J, leaving 8 bases between. From germline, CDR1 is MDHEN and CDR2 SYDVKM. The CDR3 is 13 amino acids. CDR3 loop: CASSLRGDYEQYV. The CDR3, as DNA: TGTGCCAGCAGTTTAAGAGGGGACTACGAGCAGTACGTC.

The chain carries TRBV5-6 and TRBJ2-7; possible D gene TRBD2, 5 bases. This CDR3 has 12 amino acids. Germline values: CDR1 SGHDT, CDR2 YYEEEE. The V and J ends lost 4 bases and 5 bases respectively, with 10 bases between them. This CDR3 reads CASSPRGDEQYF. DNA for the CDR3: TGTGCCAGCAGCCCACGGGGAGACGAGCAGTACTTC.

V and J are TRBV15 and TRBJ1-4; a weak D match, TRBD1 (6 bases). Trimming took 3 bases from V and 6 from J, leaving 11 bases between them. Germline CDR1 reads LNHNV; CDR2 reads YYDKDF (reference sequence). The CDR3 is 14 residues long. CDR3 coding DNA: TGTGCCACCAGCAGGGACAGTACGGATGAAAAACTGTTTTTT. As protein: CATSRDSTDEKLFF.

The rearrangement links TRBV6-1 to TRBJ2-5; D is undetermined. CDR1 is MNHNS and CDR2 is SASEGT in the germline V gene. The CDR3 runs 13 residues. The V end lost 2 bases, the J end lost 5 bases, and 9 bases lay between the germline ends. CDR3 sequence: CASSEKAEETQYF. Written as DNA, the CDR3 is TGTGCCAGCAGTGAAAAAGCCGAGGAGACCCAGTACTTC.